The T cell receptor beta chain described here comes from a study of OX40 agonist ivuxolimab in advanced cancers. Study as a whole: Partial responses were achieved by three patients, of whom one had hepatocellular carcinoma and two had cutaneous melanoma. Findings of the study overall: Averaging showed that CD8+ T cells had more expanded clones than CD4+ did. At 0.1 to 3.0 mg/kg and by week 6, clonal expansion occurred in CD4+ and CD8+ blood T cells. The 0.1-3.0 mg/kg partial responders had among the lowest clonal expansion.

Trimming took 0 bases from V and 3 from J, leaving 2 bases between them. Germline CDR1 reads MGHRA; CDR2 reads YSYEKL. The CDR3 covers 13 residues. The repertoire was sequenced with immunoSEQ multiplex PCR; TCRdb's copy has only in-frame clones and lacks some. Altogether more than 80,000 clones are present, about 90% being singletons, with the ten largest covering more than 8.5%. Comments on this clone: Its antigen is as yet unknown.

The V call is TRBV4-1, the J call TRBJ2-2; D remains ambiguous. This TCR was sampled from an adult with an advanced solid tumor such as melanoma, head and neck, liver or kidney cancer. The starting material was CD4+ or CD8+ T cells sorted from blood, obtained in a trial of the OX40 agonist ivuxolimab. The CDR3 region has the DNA TGCGCCAGCAGCCAAGAATACACCGGGGAGCTGTTTTTT. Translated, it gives CASSQEYTGELFF.